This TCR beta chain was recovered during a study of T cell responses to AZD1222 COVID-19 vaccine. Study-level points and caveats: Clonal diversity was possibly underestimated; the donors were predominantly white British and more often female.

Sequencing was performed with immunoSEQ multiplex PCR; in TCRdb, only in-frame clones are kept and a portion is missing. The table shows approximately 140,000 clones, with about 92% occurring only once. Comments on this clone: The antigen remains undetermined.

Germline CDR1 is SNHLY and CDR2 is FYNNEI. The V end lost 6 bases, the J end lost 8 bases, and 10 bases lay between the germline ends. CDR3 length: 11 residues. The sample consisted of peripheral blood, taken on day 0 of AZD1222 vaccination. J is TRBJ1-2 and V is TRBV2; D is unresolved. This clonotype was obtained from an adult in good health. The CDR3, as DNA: TGTGCCAGCAGCACCCTTTTCGGCTACACCTTC. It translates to CASSTLFGYTF.